The 11 T cell receptor beta chains in this list originate from one sample, sequenced in a study of PD-L1 blockade in urothelial cancer. The repertoire was sequenced with immunoSEQ multiplex PCR; TCRdb's copy has only in-frame clones and lacks some. The sample contains just under 30,000 clones, more than 75% of which appear only once. The sequenced sample was PBMCs, obtained around atezolizumab (anti-PD-L1) treatment. The receptor source for this set is a man aged 50 to 60 with urothelial cancer.

The chain recombines TRBV9 with TRBJ1-2; 11 bases fit TRBD1. With 2 bases clipped from V and 4 bases from J, the junction kept 4 bases outside the gene matches. The CDR3 is made up of 15 amino acids. The germline V gene encodes CDR1 SGDLS and CDR2 YYNGEE. The CDR3 loop is CASSVDRGPFYGYTF. In DNA form, the CDR3 reads TGTGCCAGCAGCGTGGACAGGGGGCCCTTCTATGGCTACACCTTC. Full variable domain (rest looked up from reference TRBV9 and TRBJ1-2): DSGVTQTPKHLITATGQRVTLRCSPRSGDLSVYWYQQSLDQGLQFLIQYYNGEERAKGNILERFSAQQFPDLHSELNLSSLELGDSALYFCASSVDRGPFYGYTFGSGTRLTVV.

This clone has just one count. The chain has TRBV7-2 and TRBJ2-5, with 7 bases fitting TRBD1. Germline V gene sequence: CDR1 SGHTA, CDR2 FQGNSA. This CDR3 is 15 amino acids long. V was pared by 1 base and J by 5 bases, with 7 bases of the junction left unmatched. As DNA, the CDR3 is TGTGCCAGCAGCTTAGTCACAGGGGTCGGGGAGACCCAGTACTTC. Translation: CASSLVTGVGETQYF.

V gene TRBV28 combines with J gene TRBJ2-7; TRBD2 is a possible D gene (5 bases). In germline, CDR1 is MDHEN, CDR2 SYDVKM. V was cut by 1 base and J by 10 bases, with 11 bases left in between. This CDR3 contains 12 residues. The DNA of the CDR3 is TGTGCCAGCAGTTTATCGGGGTTCGATCAGTACTTC. Translated, it gives CASSLSGFDQYF. The whole variable domain, filled in from reference TRBV28 and TRBJ2-7, reads DVKVTQSSRYLVKRTGEKVFLECVQDMDHENMFWYRQDPGLGLRLIYFSYDVKMKEKGDIPEGYSVSREKKERFSLILESASTNQTSMYLCASSLSGFDQYFGPGTRLTVT.

The rearrangement links TRBV11-3 to TRBJ2-1; TRBD2 aligns across 11 bases. The CDR3 runs 14 residues. Germline V gene lookup returns CDR1 SGHNT and CDR2 YENEEA. V gave up 3 bases and J gave up 9 bases; unmatched junction bases: 4. CDR3 DNA sequence: TGTGCCAGCAGCTTTTCTAGCGGGAGGTCTGAGCAGTTCTTC. As protein: CASSFSSGRSEQFF.

The J gene is TRBJ2-2, the V gene TRBV19, with 10 bases lining up with TRBD1. In germline, CDR1 is LNHDA, CDR2 SQIVND (reference sequence). This CDR3 has 14 residues. V lost 6 bases, J lost 8 bases, and 6 bases stayed unmatched. The CDR3 sequence: CASRTGGIVGELFF. CDR3 coding DNA: TGTGCCAGTAGGACAGGGGGCATAGTAGGGGAGCTGTTTTTT.

This chain links TRBV7-2 with TRBJ1-1; the match to TRBD1 covers 10 bases. This CDR3 has 18 residues. V was clipped by 2 bases and J by 4 bases; unmatched bases: 13. Looked up from germline, CDR1 is SGHTA and CDR2 is FQGNSA. The CDR3 loop is CASSLYHRTGGLSTEAFF. DNA of the CDR3: TGTGCCAGCAGCTTATATCACCGGACAGGGGGTTTGAGCACTGAAGCTTTCTTT.

The rearrangement joins TRBV15 to TRBJ2-5; D gene unclear. The V end lost 0 bases, the J end lost 2 bases, and 10 bases lay between the germline ends. Germline CDR1 LNHNV, CDR2 YYDKDF (reference sequence). The CDR3 sequence is 15 residues long. The CDR3 DNA follows: TGTGCCACCAGCAGAGATACCCAGAGGCAAGAGACCCAGTACTTC. Its translation: CATSRDTQRQETQYF.

The chain is built from TRBV19 and TRBJ2-7, with D possibly being TRBD2 (6 bases). The CDR3 has 15 amino acids. Between the trimmed V and J ends, which lost 5 bases and 3 bases, there was a span of 17 bases. Germline V CDR1 and CDR2: LNHDA, SQIVND (reference sequence). CDR3 protein: CASSPRTNPLYEQYF. The CDR3 coding sequence is TGTGCCAGTAGTCCCCGGACTAATCCCCTCTACGAGCAGTACTTC.

CDR3 sequence: CASSLWGGYTF. CDR3 nucleotide sequence: TGTGCCAGCTCATTGTGGGGCGGCTACACCTTC. The chain links TRBV18 to TRBJ1-2, with D possibly TRBD1 on 5 matching bases. Germline loops: CDR1 KGHSH, CDR2 LQKENI. The CDR3 covers 11 residues. Trimming took off 5 bases at V and 8 bases at J, with 9 bases between the two ends.

In its sample, this clone was seen once. The chain links TRBV5-6 to TRBJ2-3; D may be TRBD1 (5 bases). V was clipped by 1 base and J by 3 bases, with 12 bases between them. The CDR3 consists of 15 residues. CDR1 SGHDT and CDR2 YYEEEE come from the germline V gene. The CDR3 protein is CASSLIRGRTDTQYF. The CDR3 DNA follows: TGTGCCAGCAGCTTGATTAGGGGTAGGACAGATACGCAGTATTTT.

The CDR3 DNA reads TGCGCCAGCAGTGAGCAGAATCCTTCTGGGGCCAACGTCCTGACTTTC. It encodes CASSEQNPSGANVLTF. The V call is TRBV10-2, the J call TRBJ2-6, with no clear D. Trimming stripped 2 bases from V and 1 base from J, with 9 bases between. CDR3 length: 16 amino acids. The germline gives CDR1 WSHSY, CDR2 SAAADI.